The 17 T cell receptor beta chains given below trace back to one sample, sequenced in a study of T cell clonotyping in hematopoietic cell transplantation. The repertoire was sequenced with immunoSEQ multiplex PCR; TCRdb's copy has only in-frame clones and lacks some. The table records some 36,000 clones, 95% of them present only once. Time point defined: recipient sample about 28 days before transplant, after cytoreduction. Sequencing was performed on peripheral blood mononuclear cells, taken before stem cell transplant. The receptors shown here come from a man in his forties or fifties with chronic myeloid leukemia. Some clones in this sample may be carry-over from other donors' samples.

This chain joins TRBV9 and TRBJ1-4; perhaps TRBD1 as D (6 bases). This CDR3 region has 15 residues. The germline V and J ends were trimmed by 0 bases and 4 bases, with 10 bases remaining between them. Germline assignment: CDR1 SGDLS and CDR2 YYNGEE. CDR3 residues: CASSVESRGNEKLFF. DNA for the CDR3: TGTGCCAGCAGCGTAGAATCCAGGGGTAATGAAAAACTGTTTTTT.

This chain joins TRBV5-4 and TRBJ1-2; D gene unclear. Trimming left V 4 bases short and J 1 base short, with 8 bases between. Germline CDR1 is SGHNT and CDR2 is YYREEE (reference sequence). CDR3 size: 13 residues. The CDR3 bases are TGTGCCAGCAGCGTCACCCATAACTATGGCTACACCTTC. Its protein is CASSVTHNYGYTF.

J is TRBJ1-1 and V is TRBV28; TRBD1 agrees at 7 bases. This CDR3 is 15 amino acids long. Germline CDR1 and CDR2: MDHEN and SYDVKM. V shed 6 bases and J 0 bases; nucleotides not matched to a gene: 7. CDR3 in amino acids: CASSSGQAMNTEAFF. The CDR3 nucleotides read TGTGCCAGCAGCTCAGGACAGGCTATGAACACTGAAGCTTTCTTT.

The chain is built from TRBV5-6 and TRBJ1-2; D is possibly TRBD1 (5 bases). The germline V gene has CDR1 SGHDT and CDR2 YYEEEE. CDR3 length equals 14 residues. The V and J ends lost 3 bases and 0 bases respectively, with 9 bases between them. The CDR3 nucleotides read TGTGCCAGCAGCTGGGGCGGTACTAACTATGGCTACACCTTC. It translates to CASSWGGTNYGYTF.

This clone showed up just once. The gene calls are TRBV29-1 and TRBJ1-3; TRBD1 is a possible D gene (5 bases). The CDR3 runs 12 residues. The ends were cut back, 1 base at V and 4 bases at J, with 5 bases in the middle. Germline assignment: CDR1 SQVTM and CDR2 ANQGSEA. The CDR3, as DNA: TGCAGCGTTGAAGGGGACGGAAACACCATATATTTT. This translates into CSVEGDGNTIYF.

The rearrangement joins TRBV6-1 to TRBJ2-6; the match to TRBD1 covers 11 bases. The CDR3 totals 19 residues. V lost 0 bases to trimming and J lost 3 bases; unmatched junction nucleotides: 7. Germline V gene data show CDR1 as MNHNS and CDR2 as SASEGT. The CDR3: CASSEAKDRGLDGANVLTF. The CDR3 coding sequence is TGTGCCAGCAGTGAAGCCAAGGACAGGGGGCTAGATGGGGCCAACGTCCTGACTTTC.

The chain is built from TRBV18 and TRBJ1-2; D perhaps matches TRBD1 (5 bases). This CDR3 is 13 amino acids long. Looked up from germline, CDR1 is KGHSH and CDR2 is LQKENI. Trimming cost V 4 bases and J 8 bases, with 14 bases left between them. CDR3: CASSLPGGVGYTF. The CDR3, as DNA: TGTGCCAGCTCACTCCCGGGGGGGGTCGGCTACACCTTC.

The chain combines TRBV10-3 with TRBJ2-7; maybe TRBD2 (6 bases). Germline assignment: CDR1 ENHRY and CDR2 SYGVKD. The CDR3 has 12 residues. The germline V and J ends were trimmed by 9 bases and 4 bases, with 13 bases remaining between them. This chain's CDR3 is CAIGVGGYEQYF. The DNA for the CDR3 is TGTGCCATTGGTGTCGGGGGATACGAGCAGTACTTC.

The V call is TRBV2, the J call TRBJ2-5; 8 nucleotides line up with TRBD2. Germline lookup yields CDR1 SNHLY and CDR2 FYNNEI. This CDR3 is 15 amino acids long. Trimming took 2 bases from V and 5 from J; bases not matched to a gene: 7. The CDR3 DNA reads TGTGCCAGCAGTGAAAGCCGGGGGGGGCAGGAGACCCAGTACTTC. This encodes CASSESRGGQETQYF.

The CDR3, as DNA: TGTGCCAGTAAACGGGACGGGAACTATGGCTACACCTTC. This gives the protein CASKRDGNYGYTF. The chain carries TRBV19 and TRBJ1-2; D may be TRBD1 (5 bases). Deletions cut 7 bases from V and 2 bases from J, with 11 bases between. CDR3 length: 13 residues. CDR1 and CDR2 (germline): LNHDA, SQIVND (reference sequence).

The genes are TRBV11-2 and TRBJ2-6; tentative D call: TRBD1 (5 bases). Per germline, CDR1 SGHAT and CDR2 FQNNGV. Trimming cost V 8 bases and J 2 bases, with 7 bases left between them. CDR3 length: 13 residues. For the CDR3, the DNA is TGTGCCAGCGGGGCGCCTGGGGCCAACGTCCTGACTTTC. Its translation is CASGAPGANVLTF. Drawing the rest from reference TRBV11-2 and TRBJ2-6, the complete variable domain is EAGVAQSPRYKIIEKRQSVAFWCNPISGHATLYWYQQILGQGPKLLIQFQNNGVVDDSQLPKDRFSAERLKGVDSTLKIQPAKLEDSAVYLCASGAPGANVLTFGAGSRLTVL.

This rearrangement joins TRBV27 to TRBJ2-3; D unresolved. Trimming took 4 bases from V and 4 from J, leaving 18 bases between them. Germline loops: CDR1 MNHEY, CDR2 SMNVEV (reference sequence). The CDR3 sequence is 16 residues long. The CDR3, as DNA: TGTGCCAGCAGTTCCCCGCCGGACCGGGCGTCAGATACGCAGTATTTT. Its translation: CASSSPPDRASDTQYF.

The chain has TRBV10-3 and TRBJ2-5; D tentatively fits TRBD1 or TRBD2 (5 bases each). Per germline, CDR1 ENHRY and CDR2 SYGVKD. This CDR3 contains 13 residues. V was trimmed by 5 bases and J by 10 bases, leaving 17 bases between them. CDR3 nucleotide sequence: TGTGCCATCAGTCGTGACTACGGTGGGGGCCAGTACTTC. This translates into CAISRDYGGGQYF.

This chain's CDR3 is CASSLSVNTEAFF. The CDR3, as DNA: TGTGCCAGCAGCTTATCAGTGAACACTGAAGCTTTCTTT. This chain joins TRBV7-3 and TRBJ1-1; D ambiguous. Trimming took off 2 bases at V and 0 bases at J, with 4 bases between the two ends. Germline CDR1 and CDR2: SGHTA and FQGTGA. This CDR3 is 13 amino acids long.

V usage is TRBV6-5 and J usage is TRBJ2-6; D not resolved. The CDR3 has 13 amino acids. V gave up 4 bases and J gave up 4 bases, with 5 bases separating them. Germline-derived CDR1 and CDR2 are MNHEY and SVGAGI. This chain's CDR3 is CASSLTGANVLTF. CDR3 DNA: TGTGCCAGCAGTTTGACAGGGGCCAACGTCCTGACTTTC.

The J gene is TRBJ2-7, the V gene TRBV19; D perhaps matches TRBD2 (7 bases). Germline V gives CDR1 LNHDA, CDR2 SQIVND (reference sequence). The CDR3 sequence is 15 residues long. With 2 bases removed from V and 4 bases from J, the gap between germline ends came to 15 bases. This CDR3 is CASSIRRGGGYEQYF. CDR3 coding DNA: TGTGCCAGTAGTATACGCCGAGGGGGAGGGTACGAGCAGTACTTC.

The gene calls are TRBV2 and TRBJ1-5; D ambiguous. In germline, CDR1 is SNHLY, CDR2 FYNNEI. With 5 bases removed from V and 5 bases from J, the gap between germline ends came to 10 bases. The CDR3 contains 13 residues. Here the CDR3 DNA reads TGTGCCAGCAGTTTCGGGGAGGATCAGCCCCAGCATTTT. Encoded protein: CASSFGEDQPQHF.